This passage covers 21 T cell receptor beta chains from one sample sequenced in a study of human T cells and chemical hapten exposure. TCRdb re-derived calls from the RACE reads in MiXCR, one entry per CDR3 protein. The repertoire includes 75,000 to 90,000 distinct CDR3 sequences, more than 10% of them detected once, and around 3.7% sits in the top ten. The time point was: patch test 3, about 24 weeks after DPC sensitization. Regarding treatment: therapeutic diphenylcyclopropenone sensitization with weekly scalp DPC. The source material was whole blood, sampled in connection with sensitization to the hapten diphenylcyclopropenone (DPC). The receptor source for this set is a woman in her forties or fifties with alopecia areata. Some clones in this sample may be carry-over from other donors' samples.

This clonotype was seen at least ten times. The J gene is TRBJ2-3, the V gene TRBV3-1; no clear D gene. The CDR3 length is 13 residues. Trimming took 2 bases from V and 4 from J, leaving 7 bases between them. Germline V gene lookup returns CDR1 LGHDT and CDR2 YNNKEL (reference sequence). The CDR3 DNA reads TGTGCCAGCAGCCAAATACGGGCAGATACGCAGTATTTT. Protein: CASSQIRADTQYF.

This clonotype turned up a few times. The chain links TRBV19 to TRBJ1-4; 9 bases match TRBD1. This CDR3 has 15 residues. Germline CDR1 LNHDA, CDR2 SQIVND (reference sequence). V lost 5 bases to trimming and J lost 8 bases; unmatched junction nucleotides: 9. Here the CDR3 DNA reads TGTGCCAGTAGTGCCTCGACAGGGGGGGGCGAAAAACTGTTTTTT. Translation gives CASSASTGGGEKLFF.

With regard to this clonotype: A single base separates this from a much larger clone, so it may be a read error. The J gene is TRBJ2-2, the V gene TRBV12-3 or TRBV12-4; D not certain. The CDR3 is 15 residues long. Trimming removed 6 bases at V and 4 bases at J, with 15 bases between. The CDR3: CASRPFSEVTGELFF. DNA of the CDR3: TGTGCCAGCAGGCCATTCTCAGAGGTCACCGGGGAGCTGTTTTTT.

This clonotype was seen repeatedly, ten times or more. CDR3 DNA: TGTGCCACCAGTGATCCCGGGACAGGGCGTCCCTACGAGCAGTACTTC. Translated: CATSDPGTGRPYEQYF. V and J are TRBV24-1 and TRBJ2-7; 9 bases fit TRBD1. CDR3 length equals 16 residues. Germline loops: CDR1 KGHDR, CDR2 SFDVKD. With 3 bases clipped from V and 2 bases from J, the junction kept 7 bases outside the gene matches.

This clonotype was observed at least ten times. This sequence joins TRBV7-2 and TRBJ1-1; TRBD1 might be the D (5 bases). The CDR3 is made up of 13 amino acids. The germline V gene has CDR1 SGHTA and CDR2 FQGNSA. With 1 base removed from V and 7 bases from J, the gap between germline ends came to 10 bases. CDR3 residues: CASSLDRGFEAFF. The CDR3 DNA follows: TGTGCCAGCAGCTTAGACCGGGGCTTTGAAGCTTTCTTT.

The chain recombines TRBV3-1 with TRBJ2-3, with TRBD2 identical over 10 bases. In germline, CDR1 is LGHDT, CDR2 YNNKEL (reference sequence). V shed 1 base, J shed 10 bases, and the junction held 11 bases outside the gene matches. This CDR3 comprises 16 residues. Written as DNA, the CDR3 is TGTGCCAGCAGCCAAGGGCTAGCGGGAGACCGACGATCGCAGTATTTT. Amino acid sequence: CASSQGLAGDRRSQYF.

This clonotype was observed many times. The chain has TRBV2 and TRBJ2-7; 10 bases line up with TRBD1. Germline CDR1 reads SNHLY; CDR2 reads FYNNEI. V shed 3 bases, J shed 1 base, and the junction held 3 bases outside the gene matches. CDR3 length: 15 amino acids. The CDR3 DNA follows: TGTGCCAGCAGTGACCGGGACAGGGGATCCTACGAGCAGTACTTC. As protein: CASSDRDRGSYEQYF.

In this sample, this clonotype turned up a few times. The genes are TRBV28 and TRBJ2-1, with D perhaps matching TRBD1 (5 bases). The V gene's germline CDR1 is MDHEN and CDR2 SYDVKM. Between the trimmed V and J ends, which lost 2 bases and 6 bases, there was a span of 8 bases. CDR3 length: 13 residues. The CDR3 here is CASSLQGPNEQFF. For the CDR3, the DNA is TGTGCCAGCAGTTTACAGGGTCCCAATGAGCAGTTCTTC. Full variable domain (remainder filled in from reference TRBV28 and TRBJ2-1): DVKVTQSSRYLVKRTGEKVFLECVQDMDHENMFWYRQDPGLGLRLIYFSYDVKMKEKGDIPEGYSVSREKKERFSLILESASTNQTSMYLCASSLQGPNEQFFGPGTRLTVL.

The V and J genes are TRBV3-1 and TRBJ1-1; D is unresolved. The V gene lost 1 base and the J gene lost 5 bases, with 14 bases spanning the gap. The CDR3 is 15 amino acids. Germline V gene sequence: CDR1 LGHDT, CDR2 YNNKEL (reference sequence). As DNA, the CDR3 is TGTGCCAGCAGCCAAGTACGGGCCTCGGGGACTGAAGCTTTCTTT. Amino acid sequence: CASSQVRASGTEAFF.

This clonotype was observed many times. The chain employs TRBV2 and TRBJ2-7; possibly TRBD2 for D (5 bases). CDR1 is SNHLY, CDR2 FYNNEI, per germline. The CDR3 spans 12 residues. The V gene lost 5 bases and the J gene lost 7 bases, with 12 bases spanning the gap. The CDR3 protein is CASSTSWEEQYF. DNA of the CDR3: TGTGCCAGCAGTACAAGTTGGGAGGAGCAGTACTTC. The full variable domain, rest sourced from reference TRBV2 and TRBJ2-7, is EPEVTQTPSHQVTQMGQEVILRCVPISNHLYFYWYRQILGQKVEFLVSFYNNEISEKSEIFDDQFSVERPDGSNFTLKIRSTKLEDSAMYFCASSTSWEEQYFGPGTRLTVT.

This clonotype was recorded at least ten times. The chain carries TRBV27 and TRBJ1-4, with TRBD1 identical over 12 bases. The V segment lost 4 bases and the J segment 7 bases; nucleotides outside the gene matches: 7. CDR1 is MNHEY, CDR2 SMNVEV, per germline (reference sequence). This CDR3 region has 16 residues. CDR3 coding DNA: TGTGCCAGCAGTTCCCCGGGACAGGGGGCGCGTGAAAAACTGTTTTTT. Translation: CASSSPGQGAREKLFF.

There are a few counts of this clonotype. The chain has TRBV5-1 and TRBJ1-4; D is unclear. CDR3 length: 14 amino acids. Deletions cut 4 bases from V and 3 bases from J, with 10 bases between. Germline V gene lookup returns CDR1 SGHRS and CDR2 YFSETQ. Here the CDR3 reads CASSPGGSNEKLFF. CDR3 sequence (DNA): TGCGCCAGCAGCCCAGGTGGATCTAATGAAAAACTGTTTTTT.

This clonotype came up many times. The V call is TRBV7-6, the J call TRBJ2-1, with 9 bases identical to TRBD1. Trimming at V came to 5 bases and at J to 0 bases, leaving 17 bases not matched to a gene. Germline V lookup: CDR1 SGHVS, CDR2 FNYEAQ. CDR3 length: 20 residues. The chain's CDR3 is CASSQQTGGSWRSSYNEQFF. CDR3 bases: TGTGCCAGCAGCCAACAGACAGGGGGAAGTTGGCGGAGCTCCTACAATGAGCAGTTCTTC. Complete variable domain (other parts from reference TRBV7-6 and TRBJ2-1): GAGVSQSPRYKVTKRGQDVALRCDPISGHVSLYWYRQALGQGPEFLTYFNYEAQQDKSGLPNDRFSAERPEGSISTLTIQRTEQRDSAMYRCASSQQTGGSWRSSYNEQFFGPGTRLTVL.

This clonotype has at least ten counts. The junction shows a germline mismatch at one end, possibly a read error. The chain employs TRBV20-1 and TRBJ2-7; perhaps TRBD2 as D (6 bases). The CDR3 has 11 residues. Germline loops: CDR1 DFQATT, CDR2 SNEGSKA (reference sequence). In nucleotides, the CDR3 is TGCAGTGCTTTTTCGGGACTCGTTAGAGATTGG. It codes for CSAFSGLVRDW.

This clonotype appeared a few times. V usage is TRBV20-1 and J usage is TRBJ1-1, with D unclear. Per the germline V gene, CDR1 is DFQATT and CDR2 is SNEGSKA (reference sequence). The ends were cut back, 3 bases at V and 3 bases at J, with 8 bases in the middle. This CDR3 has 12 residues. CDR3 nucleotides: TGCAGTGCTAGTACAGATGACACTGAAGCTTTCTTT. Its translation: CSASTDDTEAFF.

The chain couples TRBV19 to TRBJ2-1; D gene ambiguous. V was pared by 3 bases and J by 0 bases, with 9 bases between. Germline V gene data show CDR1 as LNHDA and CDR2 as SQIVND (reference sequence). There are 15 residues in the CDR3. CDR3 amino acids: CASSIGSSSYNEQFF. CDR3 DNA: TGTGCCAGTAGTATCGGGTCGAGCTCCTACAATGAGCAGTTCTTC.

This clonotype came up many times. The CDR3 bases are TGTGCCAGCAGCCCGGACAGGGTTCGAGACACTGAAGCTTTCTTT. Its protein product is CASSPDRVRDTEAFF. The chain combines TRBV12-3 or TRBV12-4 with TRBJ1-1; 8 nucleotides agree with TRBD1. The CDR3 spans 15 residues. V lost 6 bases to trimming and J lost 3 bases; unmatched junction nucleotides: 9.

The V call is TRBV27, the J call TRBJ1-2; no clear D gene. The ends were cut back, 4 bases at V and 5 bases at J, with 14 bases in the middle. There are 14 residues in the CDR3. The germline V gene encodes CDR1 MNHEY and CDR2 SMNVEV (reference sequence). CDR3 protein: CASSSNSVKYGYTF. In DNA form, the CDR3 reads TGTGCCAGCAGTTCTAATTCAGTAAAGTATGGCTACACCTTC.

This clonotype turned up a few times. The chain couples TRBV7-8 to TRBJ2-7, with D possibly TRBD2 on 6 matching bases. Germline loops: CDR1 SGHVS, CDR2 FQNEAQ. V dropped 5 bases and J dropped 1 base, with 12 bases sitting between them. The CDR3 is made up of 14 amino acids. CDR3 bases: TGTGCCAGCAGCCAAACTAGCACTTCCTACGAGCAGTACTTC. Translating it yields CASSQTSTSYEQYF.

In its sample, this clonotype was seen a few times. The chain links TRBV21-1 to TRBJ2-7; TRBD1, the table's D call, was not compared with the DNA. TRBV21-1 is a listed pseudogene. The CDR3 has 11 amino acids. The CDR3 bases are TGTGCCAGCGGAAAAAACACCGGGGAGTACTTC. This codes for CASGKNTGEYF.

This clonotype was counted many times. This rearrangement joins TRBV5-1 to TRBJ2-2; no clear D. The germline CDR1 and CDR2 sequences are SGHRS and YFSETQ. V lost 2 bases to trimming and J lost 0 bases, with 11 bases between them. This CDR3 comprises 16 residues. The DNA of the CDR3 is TGCGCCAGCAGCTTTAACCCGGCCACGAACACCGGGGAGCTGTTTTTT. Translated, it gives CASSFNPATNTGELFF.